A selection of T cell receptor beta chains follows, all from one sample in a study of cytomegalovirus exposure and HLA in healthy donors. Sequenced by immunoSEQ multiplex PCR; TCRdb stores in-frame clones only, minus some. The repertoire includes 170,000 or so clones, around 77% of them detected once, and approximately 2.5% sits in the top ten. The source material was PBMCs. These receptors all stem from a man aged 55 to 70 in good health and CMV-seronegative. Both conserved end residues are part of each CDR3. D genes are given only for firm matches. Clone size is not always given. Where it is, it says once, few, many or a class for expanded clones.

d_gene: TRBD2
abundance: .
j_gene: TRBJ2-7
v_gene: TRBV6-1
CDR3nt: TGTGCCAGCAGTGAAAGAAGCGGGAGGACCTCCTACGAGCAGTACTTC
CDR3aa: CASSERSGRTSYEQYF

d_gene: .
abundance: once
j_gene: TRBJ1-3
v_gene: TRBV7-9
CDR3nt: TGTGCCAGCAGCTCGGACAGTATAATTGGAAACACCATATATTTT
CDR3aa: CASSSDSIIGNTIYF

d_gene: .
abundance: .
j_gene: TRBJ2-7
v_gene: TRBV14
CDR3nt: TGTGCCAGCAGCCACGGGTCCTACGAGCAGTACTTC
CDR3aa: CASSHGSYEQYF

d_gene: TRBD1
abundance: .
j_gene: TRBJ2-2
v_gene: TRBV4-1
CDR3nt: TGCGCCAGCAGCCACAGGACAGGGGTAGACACCGGGGAGCTGTTTTTT
CDR3aa: CASSHRTGVDTGELFF

d_gene: .
abundance: few
j_gene: TRBJ2-1
v_gene: TRBV4-3
CDR3nt: TGCGCCAGCAGCCATCTATTTGCGGGAAGCTCCTACAATGAGCAGTTCTTC
CDR3aa: CASSHLFAGSSYNEQFF

d_gene: .
abundance: .
j_gene: TRBJ1-5
v_gene: TRBV7-9
CDR3nt: TGTGCCAGCAGCTTATCAGGCTTCAATCAGCCCCAGCATTTT
CDR3aa: CASSLSGFNQPQHF

d_gene: .
abundance: few
j_gene: TRBJ2-3
v_gene: TRBV7-6
CDR3nt: TGTGCCAGCAGCCTAATCACAGATACGCAGTATTTT
CDR3aa: CASSLITDTQYF

d_gene: .
abundance: few
j_gene: TRBJ1-5
v_gene: TRBV6-1
CDR3nt: TGTGCCAGCAGTGAAGCGCTTCGGGGGGACAATCAGCCCCAGCATTTT
CDR3aa: CASSEALRGDNQPQHF

d_gene: TRBD1
abundance: .
j_gene: TRBJ2-5
v_gene: TRBV15
CDR3nt: TGTGCCACCAGCAGAGCCGGGACAGGCTTAAGAACCCAGTACTTC
CDR3aa: CATSRAGTGLRTQYF

d_gene: .
abundance: .
j_gene: TRBJ2-1
v_gene: TRBV29-1
CDR3nt: TGCAGCGTCGTCCCCAGGGGAAATGAGCAGTTCTTC
CDR3aa: CSVVPRGNEQFF

d_gene: TRBD1
abundance: .
j_gene: TRBJ1-5
v_gene: TRBV6-1
CDR3nt: TGTGCCAGCGTCCCGGGACAGGGAGGTAATCAGCCCCAGCATTTT
CDR3aa: CASVPGQGGNQPQHF

d_gene: TRBD1
abundance: .
j_gene: TRBJ1-6
v_gene: TRBV5-1
CDR3nt: TGCGCCAGCAGCCATGGACAGGGCCCATCACCCCTCCACTTT
CDR3aa: CASSHGQGPSPLHF

d_gene: TRBD2
abundance: few
j_gene: TRBJ2-5
v_gene: TRBV6-1
CDR3nt: TGTGCCAGCATTCCGGAGCGGGGGCCGGGAGAGACCCAGTACTTC
CDR3aa: CASIPERGPGETQYF

d_gene: .
abundance: .
j_gene: TRBJ1-2
v_gene: TRBV14
CDR3nt: TGTGCCAGCAGCCAACTTCAGTGGTCAACAGGGATGGGCTATGGCTACACCTTC
CDR3aa: CASSQLQWSTGMGYGYTF

d_gene: TRBD1
abundance: .
j_gene: TRBJ2-2
v_gene: TRBV6-5
CDR3nt: TGTGCCAGCAGTTTCCGGGACAGGGGCCTGAGGCTGTTTTTT
CDR3aa: CASSFRDRGLRLFF

d_gene: .
abundance: .
j_gene: TRBJ1-5
v_gene: TRBV5-6
CDR3nt: TGTGCCAGCAGCCCCGGGAGGACGCACACCCAGCCCCAGAATTTT
CDR3aa: CASSPGRTHTQPQNF

d_gene: TRBD1
abundance: .
j_gene: TRBJ2-7
v_gene: TRBV5-6
CDR3nt: TGTGCCAGCAGCTACCAGGACAGGGTCGGCTACGAGCAGTACTTC
CDR3aa: CASSYQDRVGYEQYF

d_gene: TRBD1
abundance: .
j_gene: TRBJ1-1
v_gene: TRBV4-1
CDR3nt: TGCGCCAGCAGCCAGAATAACAGGGGATATACTGAAGCTTTCTTT
CDR3aa: CASSQNNRGYTEAFF

d_gene: .
abundance: .
j_gene: TRBJ2-1
v_gene: TRBV25-1
CDR3nt: TGTGCCAGCAGCGCGAGGGGGTACAATGAGCAGTTCTTC
CDR3aa: CASSARGYNEQFF

d_gene: .
abundance: few
j_gene: TRBJ2-7
v_gene: TRBV5-6
CDR3nt: TGTGCCAGCAGCTTCCAGGGGCTGAGTCGCGAGCAGTACTTC
CDR3aa: CASSFQGLSREQYF

d_gene: TRBD1
abundance: .
j_gene: TRBJ1-1
v_gene: TRBV29-1
CDR3nt: TGCAGCACCCGGACAGGGGGCCAGACTGAAGCTTTCTTT
CDR3aa: CSTRTGGQTEAFF

d_gene: .
abundance: .
j_gene: TRBJ1-1
v_gene: TRBV6-5
CDR3nt: TGTGCCAGCAGTTTAATGGACTCGTCGAACACTGAAGCTTTCTTT
CDR3aa: CASSLMDSSNTEAFF

d_gene: .
abundance: .
j_gene: TRBJ1-4
v_gene: TRBV25-1
CDR3nt: TGTGCCAGCAGTGAATGGCAGAACAATGAAAAACTGTTTTTT
CDR3aa: CASSEWQNNEKLFF

d_gene: .
abundance: .
j_gene: TRBJ1-1
v_gene: TRBV6-5
CDR3nt: TGTGCCAGCAGTTCTCCATGGGGCTCTGAAGCTTTCTTT
CDR3aa: CASSSPWGSEAFF

d_gene: .
abundance: .
j_gene: TRBJ1-1
v_gene: TRBV6-5
CDR3nt: TGTGCCAGCAGTACGGGGGGTTATGGGAACACTGAAGCTTTCTTT
CDR3aa: CASSTGGYGNTEAFF

d_gene: TRBD2
abundance: once
j_gene: TRBJ2-7
v_gene: TRBV7-2
CDR3nt: TGTGCCAGCAGCTCGCCGGGACTAGCGCTCTACGAGCAGTACTTC
CDR3aa: CASSSPGLALYEQYF

d_gene: TRBD1
abundance: .
j_gene: TRBJ2-3
v_gene: TRBV5-6
CDR3nt: TGTGCCAGCAGCTTGGTTCTAAGGGGGCTACAGACAGATACGCAGTATTTT
CDR3aa: CASSLVLRGLQTDTQYF

d_gene: .
abundance: few
j_gene: TRBJ2-1
v_gene: TRBV6-1
CDR3nt: TGTGCCAGCAGTGAAAGGGGGGGGGTGTGTGAGCAGTTCTTC
CDR3aa: CASSERGGVCEQFF

d_gene: .
abundance: .
j_gene: TRBJ1-1
v_gene: TRBV28
CDR3nt: TGTGCCAGCAGTTCACCCGGGACAGAAGCTTTCTTT
CDR3aa: CASSSPGTEAFF

d_gene: TRBD1
abundance: once
j_gene: TRBJ2-6
v_gene: TRBV14
CDR3nt: TGTGCCAGCAGCCGGGGGAAACAGGGGAGATCCTCTGGGGCCAACGTCCTGACTTTC
CDR3aa: CASSRGKQGRSSGANVLTF

d_gene: .
abundance: .
j_gene: TRBJ1-2
v_gene: TRBV25-1
CDR3nt: TGTGCCAGCAGCTTCCAGACGAGAGCGTATAACTATGGCTACACCTTC
CDR3aa: CASSFQTRAYNYGYTF

d_gene: .
abundance: .
j_gene: TRBJ2-3
v_gene: TRBV9
CDR3nt: TGTGCCAGCAGCGTATCCCGGAGACCAGATACGCAGTATTTT
CDR3aa: CASSVSRRPDTQYF

d_gene: TRBD2
abundance: .
j_gene: TRBJ2-5
v_gene: TRBV11-2
CDR3nt: TGTGCCAGCAGCAGACCGGGACTAGCGGGACAAGAGACCCAGTACTTC
CDR3aa: CASSRPGLAGQETQYF

d_gene: .
abundance: .
j_gene: TRBJ2-1
v_gene: TRBV5-6
CDR3nt: TGTGCCAGCAGCTTCCACTACAATGAGCAGTTCTTC
CDR3aa: CASSFHYNEQFF

d_gene: .
abundance: .
j_gene: TRBJ2-5
v_gene: TRBV18
CDR3nt: TGTGCCAGCTCACCACCGGGGGCGAGGATTGAGGAGACCCAGTACTTC
CDR3aa: CASSPPGARIEETQYF

d_gene: .
abundance: few
j_gene: TRBJ1-1
v_gene: TRBV4-2
CDR3nt: TGTGCCAGCAGCCAAGGACAGCTGAACACTGAAGCTTTCTTT
CDR3aa: CASSQGQLNTEAFF

d_gene: .
abundance: .
j_gene: TRBJ2-3
v_gene: TRBV4-1
CDR3nt: TGCGCCAGCAGCCAAGTGCGGGGTGTCGCAGATACGCAGTATTTT
CDR3aa: CASSQVRGVADTQYF

d_gene: TRBD2
abundance: .
j_gene: TRBJ2-1
v_gene: TRBV25-1
CDR3nt: TGTGCCAGCAGTGACCAAACTAGCGGGAGCCTGAATGAGCAGTTCTTC
CDR3aa: CASSDQTSGSLNEQFF

d_gene: .
abundance: .
j_gene: TRBJ2-3
v_gene: TRBV5-6
CDR3nt: TGTGCCAGCAGCTTGGGGGGGGGCAGCACAGATACGCAGTATTTT
CDR3aa: CASSLGGGSTDTQYF

d_gene: .
abundance: .
j_gene: TRBJ2-7
v_gene: TRBV19
CDR3nt: TGTGCCAGTACCTGGGGGCCCGCCTACGAGCAGTACTTC
CDR3aa: CASTWGPAYEQYF

d_gene: TRBD2
abundance: .
j_gene: TRBJ2-7
v_gene: TRBV29-1
CDR3nt: TGCAGCGTTGGTGCGGCTAGCGGGAGTGGAGAGCAGTACTTC
CDR3aa: CSVGAASGSGEQYF

d_gene: .
abundance: .
j_gene: TRBJ1-4
v_gene: TRBV2
CDR3nt: TGTGCCAGCAGCCCAGATACAACTAATGAAAAACTGTTTTTT
CDR3aa: CASSPDTTNEKLFF

d_gene: TRBD1
abundance: .
j_gene: TRBJ1-2
v_gene: TRBV15
CDR3nt: TGTGCCACCAGTAGAGTCCCGGACAGGGGGCAGGATGGCTACACCTTC
CDR3aa: CATSRVPDRGQDGYTF

d_gene: .
abundance: .
j_gene: TRBJ2-5
v_gene: TRBV14
CDR3nt: TGTGCCAGCAGCCAAGCCCAGGTACTCCAAGAGACCCAGTACTTC
CDR3aa: CASSQAQVLQETQYF

d_gene: .
abundance: .
j_gene: TRBJ1-1
v_gene: TRBV30
CDR3nt: TGTGCCTGGAGTGCCTATGAGGGGGTGGCTTTCTTT
CDR3aa: CAWSAYEGVAFF

d_gene: TRBD1
abundance: .
j_gene: TRBJ1-1
v_gene: TRBV5-4
CDR3nt: TGTGCCAGCAGCTGGACAGGGGTGGCGACTGAAGCTTTCTTT
CDR3aa: CASSWTGVATEAFF

d_gene: TRBD2
abundance: .
j_gene: TRBJ2-5
v_gene: TRBV7-9
CDR3nt: TGTGCCAGCAGCTCTACTAGCGGGACAGAGACCCAGTACTTC
CDR3aa: CASSSTSGTETQYF

d_gene: TRBD2
abundance: .
j_gene: TRBJ2-2
v_gene: TRBV11-2
CDR3nt: TGTGCCAGCCGGACTAGCGGGGGTCTCACCGGGGAGCTGTTTTTT
CDR3aa: CASRTSGGLTGELFF

d_gene: TRBD2
abundance: .
j_gene: TRBJ2-3
v_gene: TRBV19
CDR3nt: TGTGCCAGTACCCAACTAGCGGGAGGGGAAGATACGCAGTATTTT
CDR3aa: CASTQLAGGEDTQYF

d_gene: TRBD2
abundance: .
j_gene: TRBJ2-7
v_gene: TRBV6-6
CDR3nt: TGTGCCAGCAACCCCAAACTAGCGGGAGTTTATGAGCAGTACTTC
CDR3aa: CASNPKLAGVYEQYF

d_gene: .
abundance: .
j_gene: TRBJ1-5
v_gene: TRBV6-6
CDR3nt: TGTGCCAGCAGTTCCACCGGAGGGGGGGAAGGTCAGCCCCAGCATTTT
CDR3aa: CASSSTGGGEGQPQHF

d_gene: .
abundance: .
j_gene: TRBJ2-3
v_gene: TRBV5-4
CDR3nt: TGTGCCAGCAGCCGACAGGACAGCACAGATACGCAGTATTTT
CDR3aa: CASSRQDSTDTQYF

d_gene: .
abundance: .
j_gene: TRBJ2-5
v_gene: TRBV6-5
CDR3nt: TGTGCCAGCAGCCTGGAGGTGGCGAGAGGGACCCAGTACTTC
CDR3aa: CASSLEVARGTQYF

d_gene: TRBD1
abundance: .
j_gene: TRBJ1-2
v_gene: TRBV6-4
CDR3nt: TGTGCCAGCAGCGCTGGACAGGGCGGTGGCTACACCTTC
CDR3aa: CASSAGQGGGYTF

d_gene: .
abundance: .
j_gene: TRBJ1-3
v_gene: TRBV2
CDR3nt: TGTGCCAGCAGTGGAGAGCCTGGAAACACCATATATTTT
CDR3aa: CASSGEPGNTIYF

d_gene: TRBD1
abundance: .
j_gene: TRBJ2-3
v_gene: TRBV27
CDR3nt: TGTGCCAGCAGCCCCCTCCTGACAGGGGGGACAGATACGCAGTATTTT
CDR3aa: CASSPLLTGGTDTQYF

d_gene: .
abundance: .
j_gene: TRBJ1-1
v_gene: TRBV2
CDR3nt: TGTGCCGAGGGTATGCCTATGAACACTGAAGCTTTCTTT
CDR3aa: CAEGMPMNTEAFF